Listed here is a single T cell receptor (beta chain). Its antigen is not identified. The data were taken from a study of memory CD4+ T cells and cytomegalovirus serostatus. Study-level results: Suggested: most of the CMV-linked TCR signature lies in CD4+ memory cells.

The sort gate was single viable CD3+CD4+CD8-CD45RO+ cells for memory CD4+ T cells. Repertoires were generated with immunoSEQ multiplex PCR, while TCRdb's copy carries only in-frame clones and drops some. This sample carries some 58,000 clones, more than 70% of them seen once, and the ten largest clones take about 1%. The V end was cut by 2 bases, the J end by 5 bases, with 8 bases between. This CDR3 comprises 13 residues. CDR1 is SEHNR and CDR2 is FQNEAQ in the germline V gene (reference sequence). The sequenced sample consisted of memory CD4+ T cells from blood. This chain connects TRBV7-9 to TRBJ2-3; D gene uncertain. This TCR was recovered from an adult in good health and CMV-seronegative. CDR3 sequence (DNA): TGTGCCAGCAGCTTAAATAGCCGAGATACGCAGTATTTT. Its translation: CASSLNSRDTQYF. The full variable domain, rest sourced from reference TRBV7-9 and TRBJ2-3, is DTGVSQNPRHKITKRGQNVTFRCDPISEHNRLYWYRQTLGQGPEFLTYFQNEAQLEKSRLLSDRFSAERPKGSFSTLEIQRTEQGDSAMYLCASSLNSRDTQYFGPGTRLTVL.